Included here is one T cell receptor (beta chain) sequence, with context. The method was immunoSEQ multiplex PCR; TCRdb's version includes in-frame clones alone and lacks a portion of them. The table lists some 150,000 clones, more than 80% of them singletons. This CDR3 is 15 amino acids long. CDR1 is SGDLS and CDR2 is YYNGEE in the germline V gene. Between the trimmed V and J ends, which lost 0 bases and 4 bases, there was a span of 8 bases. The data stem from a study of T cell responses to AZD1222 COVID-19 vaccine. The material was peripheral blood, obtained on day 0 of MenACWY control vaccination. The chain combines TRBV9 with TRBJ2-6; D call uncertain. This clonotype was obtained from an adult in good health. The CDR3 DNA is TGTGCCAGCAGCGTAGGGGGTAACGGGGCCAACGTCCTGACTTTC. Translation: CASSVGGNGANVLTF.